This record concerns one T cell receptor beta chain sequence. In its sample, this clonotype was seen many times. Its antigen remains undetermined. There are no base qualities to consult, and no much larger clone falls within one base. This specimen belongs to a study of T cells in Graves' hyperthyroidism and ophthalmopathy (dated 2019 in TCRdb). Broadly, across the study: Peripheral blood samples were taken at the time of initial diagnosis, prior to any treatment. To identify TCR V-J signatures that set the groups apart, the researchers used a discovery cohort of 90 to 100 patients, made up of some 41 with Graves' ophthalmopathy and 57 with stable Graves' hyperthyroidism. An independent validation cohort of fewer than 20 hyperthyroidism patients and approximately 16 patients who later progressed to ophthalmopathy tested prospective prediction of ophthalmopathy. The 100 discovery patients were randomly divided into training and test sets at a 7:3 ratio. In about 6 Graves' hyperthyroidism patients, the study also compared T-cell repertoires from thyroid tissue with T-cell repertoires from blood. Once sampling was done, hyperthyroidism patients were given methimazole at a starting dose of 30 mg daily, whereas ophthalmopathy patients were given high-dose intravenous methylprednisolone. The paper reports TCR Vbeta CDR3 sequencing of fewer than 150 peripheral blood samples: around 45 ophthalmopathy, 70 to 85 hyperthyroidism and approximately 17 progressor patients.

The full study reports these points: In validation, the model predicted progression to ophthalmopathy a median of about 6 months before onset, with about 64% sensitivity and 72.22% specificity. A model built on a 13 V-J signature distinguished ophthalmopathy from stable hyperthyroidism, reaching about 88% sensitivity and about 81% specificity in cross-validation and 80%/75% in testing. Sample size was not statistically predetermined, and investigators were not blinded to group allocation. Blood samples also contained most of the expanded thyroid clonotypes (frequency above 0.001), which suggests that blood repertoires may reflect thyroid immune responses.

The TCR beta CDR3 regions were amplified from RNA transcripts. The TCR CDR3 was subjected to a first round of RT-PCR using the HTBI primer set and the Qiagen OneStep RT-PCR kit. The libraries were constructed in a second round of multiplex PCR and then size-selected and purified. Paired-end sequencing of the libraries was performed with 100 bp reads on an Illumina HiSeq2000. Concerning the study's data processing: SOAPnuke was used to process the raw data, removing reads that contained adapters or uncalled bases, had a mean Phred below 15, or lacked an exact match to the constant primer or identifier. COPE v1.2.5 was used to merge high-quality paired reads, and clonotypes were defined as unique nucleotide sequences. Clonotypes were aligned to IMGT TRBV, TRBD and TRBJ reference segments using MiTCR v1.1. The analysis included only V-J combinations with a frequency above 0.0001, which together covered 99% to 99.2% of the repertoires. The TCS score was defined as F50 (clonal expansion) divided by E x V (chaos), with BLOSUM62-based TCRdist calculated between CDR3 peptides within each V-J. Welch's t-statistics and random forest reduced approximately 520 V-J features to roughly 13, which were used in a naive Bayes classifier (R e1071). Thyroid-blood repertoire similarity was quantified with the Morisita-Horn index. TCRdb redid the processing of the public reads, applying fastp at Q25 and MiXCR, and retained in-frame beta chains. Merged by CDR3 protein, the rows form single entries marked with the most common genes and DNA. These V and J calls originate from TCRdb's pipeline instead of the authors' own analysis. Present in this sample are fewer than 650,000 distinct CDR3 sequences, about 15% of which were seen just once. Roughly 4.5% of the sample is taken by the ten largest.

Ophthalmopathy patients had moderately to severely active disease, Clinical Activity Score of at least 3, NOSPECS grade of at least 4, and duration under 3 months. The study excluded patients with uncontrolled infections, other autoimmune diseases, pregnancy or lactation. Diagnoses were established on the basis of clinical symptoms, serum thyroxine and TRAb, thyroid ultrasound, and orbital computed tomography. PBMCs were isolated from about 9.2 ml of fresh peripheral blood by Ficoll-Paque density gradient centrifugation. Total RNA was extracted with Trizol reagent, and quality was checked on an Agilent 2100 Bioanalyzer. CDR3 length: 15 amino acids, cysteine to phenylalanine. Only CDR3 DNA remains: 45 bases, in frame from the first base. V was cut back by 7 bases and J by 1 base, leaving a gap of 16 bases between them. From a lookup of the germline V gene (reference sequence), CDR1 and CDR2 are MNHEY and SMNVEV.

The receptor's source is a woman in her thirties or forties with Graves' ophthalmopathy. The sequence is built from TRBV27 and TRBJ1-1, with TRBD1 tentatively as D gene (6 bases match). The sequenced sample consisted of blood. The DNA sequence follows: TGTGCCAGCAAAAAAGGGGGTCTCCGGAACACTGAAGCTTTCTTT. Its product reads: CASKKGGLRNTEAFF.